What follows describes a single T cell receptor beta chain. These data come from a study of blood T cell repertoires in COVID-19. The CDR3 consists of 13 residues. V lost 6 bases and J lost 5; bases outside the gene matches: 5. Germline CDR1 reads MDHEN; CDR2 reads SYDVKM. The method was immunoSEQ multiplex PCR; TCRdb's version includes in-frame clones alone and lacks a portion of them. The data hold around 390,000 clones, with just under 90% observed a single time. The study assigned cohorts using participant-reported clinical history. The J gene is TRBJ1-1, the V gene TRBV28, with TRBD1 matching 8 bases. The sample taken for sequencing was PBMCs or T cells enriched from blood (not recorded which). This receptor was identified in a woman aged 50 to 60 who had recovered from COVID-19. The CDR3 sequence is CASSHRQGTEAFF. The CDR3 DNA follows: TGTGCCAGCAGCCACCGACAGGGGACTGAAGCTTTCTTT.